This is a list of T cell receptor beta chains from one sample in a study of CD8 T cells in ankylosing spondylitis. TCRdb recomputed calls from the 5' RACE reads with MiXCR, one row per CDR3 protein. Among some 40,000 distinct CDR3 sequences listed, over 2.5% were seen once. The sequenced sample was blood, either unsorted or a sorted T cell fraction (not recorded which). These receptors were obtained from a male donor with ankylosing spondylitis or in good health (not recorded which). CDR3s include the opening cysteine and the closing phenylalanine or tryptophan. The order of the fields is V gene, J gene, CDR3 protein.

>TRBV9|TRBJ2-3
CASSVSAGRSTDTQYF
>TRBV9|TRBJ2-3
CASSVATDTQYF
>TRBV23-1|TRBJ2-1
CASRGCSYNEQFF
>TRBV9|TRBJ2-5
CASSVDRGGETQYF
>TRBV9|TRBJ2-2
CASSLRSGAGGELFF
>TRBV9|TRBJ1-1
CASSVEGRNTEAFF
>TRBV9|TRBJ2-2
CASSATGMNTGELFF
>TRBV9|TRBJ2-1
CASSVGVRGASYNEQFF
>TRBV9|TRBJ2-5
CASSVGPSRGAQETQYF
>TRBV9|TRBJ2-2
CASSVDQTGELFF
>TRBV9|TRBJ2-6
CASSVGLAGVGSGANVLTF
>TRBV9|TRBJ1-6
CASSVSEDSSRTPLHF
>TRBV9|TRBJ2-1
CASSDGTSGGSEQFF
>TRBV9|TRBJ1-2
CASSVFEGRDGYTF
>TRBV9|TRBJ2-1
CASSLLAGGPVEQFF
>TRBV9|TRBJ1-3
CASSPGTSGNTIYF
>TRBV20-1|TRBJ2-3
CSASALGARNTDTQYF
>TRBV9|TRBJ2-6
CASSPRDRGLGANVLTF
>TRBV9|TRBJ1-2
CASSVQGQNYGYTF
>TRBV9|TRBJ2-2
CASSAQGFGGELFF
>TRBV9|TRBJ2-5
CASSGPTGLETQYF
>TRBV9|TRBJ2-3
CASSARRTGGQDTQYF
>TRBV9|TRBJ1-3
CASSPGVSGNTIYF
>TRBV9|TRBJ1-2
CASSVGLGGKEDYGYTF
>TRBV9|TRBJ2-1
CASSTGLAGVNEQFF
>TRBV9|TRBJ2-3
CASSGRQGDGTDTQYF
>TRBV9|TRBJ2-3
CASSLLAGGADTQYF
>TRBV9|TRBJ2-1
CASSVGLSPDNEQFF
>TRBV9|TRBJ2-1
CASSVEGQTNEQFF
>TRBV9|TRBJ2-1
CASSVAGVGAFDEQFF
>TRBV9|TRBJ1-4
CASSPSSGQGGEKLFF
>TRBV9|TRBJ1-6
CASSVDVGSPLHF
>TRBV25-1|TRBJ2-2
CASIGRSATGELFF
>TRBV9|TRBJ2-3
CASSPVPGQGILSSDTQYF
>TRBV9|TRBJ2-1
CASSVEPAGWIEQFF
>TRBV3-1|TRBJ1-1
CASSLDTTARREAFF
>TRBV9|TRBJ2-2
CASSVAGSPTGELFF
>TRBV9|TRBJ2-2
CASSLGGPGITGELFF
>TRBV9|TRBJ2-3
CASSDATIGDTQYF
>TRBV9|TRBJ2-3
CASSDSPSTDTQYF
>TRBV9|TRBJ1-4
CASSPRDRVLTEKLFF
>TRBV9|TRBJ2-1
CASSVEGIASYNEQFF
>TRBV9|TRBJ2-3
CASSVSPSADTQYF
>TRBV9|TRBJ2-5
CASSAGGPRQETQYF
>TRBV9|TRBJ2-5
CASSVGSGLAGAGETQYF
>TRBV9|TRBJ2-3
CASTTGHYTDTQYF
>TRBV9|TRBJ2-5
CASSVDLAGGSKETQYF
>TRBV9|TRBJ2-1
CASSGPGLAGDGSYNEQFF
>TRBV9|TRBJ2-5
CASSVDGGNTQETQYF